The sequence of this T cell receptor beta chain was determined in a study of T cells expressing NK-cell markers. From germline, CDR1 is SGDLS and CDR2 YYNGEE. The length of the CDR3 is 14 residues. Each CDR3 protein gets one entry in TCRdb, which reprocessed the 5' RACE reads and gives no DNA. The sample has approximately 380,000 distinct CDR3 sequences. The TCR comes from a man aged 18-69 years in good health. The V and J genes are TRBV9 and TRBJ1-6; TCRdb returns TRBD1, unconfirmable since there is no DNA. The sample comprised blood T cells: a sorted CD56 or NKG2C T cell subset, CD4+ or CD8+ T cells, or bulk PBMC T cells (not recorded which). CDR3 sequence reads: CASSARVENSPLHF.